This T cell receptor (beta chain) was sequenced in a study of T-cell memory formation after mild COVID-19. For the study at large: Each donor largely had its own TCR clusters.

In its sample, this clonotype was seen a few times. TCRdb independently ran MiXCR on the 5' RACE reads; one entry per CDR3 protein. The sample records roughly 450,000 distinct CDR3 sequences, roughly 18% being singletons. V lost 3 bases and J 2 bases, leaving 12 bases between the germline ends. CDR1 SEHNR and CDR2 FQNEAQ come from the germline V gene (reference sequence). The length of the CDR3 is 15 residues. This receptor was taken from an adult woman who had mild COVID-19 (a few samples of this study predate the infection). Cell type and time point are not known. The chain carries TRBV7-9 and TRBJ2-3; a possible D gene is TRBD2 (6 bases). The sequencing sample was made of PBMCs or a T cell subset sorted from them (not recorded which). CDR3 region: CASSFPGANTDTQYF. The DNA for the CDR3 is TGTGCCAGCAGCTTTCCGGGAGCCAACACAGATACGCAGTATTTT.